This is a list of T cell receptor beta chains from one sample in a study of T cells in Graves' hyperthyroidism and ophthalmopathy. Each CDR3 protein gets one entry after TCRdb re-called the multiplex PCR reads with MiXCR. Of about 740,000 distinct CDR3 sequences listed, roughly 15% are singletons. The sequenced sample was blood. The receptors stem from a woman under 30 with Graves' hyperthyroidism. Both conserved end residues are trimmed from each CDR3. A D gene is named only where the DNA matches it firmly. Where a row states a size, it is once, few, many or the class of an expanded clone; other rows omit it.

D gene: NA; clone size: many; V gene: TRBV11-1; J gene: TRBJ1-5; CDR3 protein: ASSLSLGQWVNQPQH
D gene: NA; clone size: many; V gene: TRBV6-1; J gene: TRBJ1-2; CDR3 protein: ASSYIGANYGYT
D gene: TRBD1; clone size: NA; V gene: TRBV6-2/TRBV6-3; J gene: TRBJ1-2; CDR3 protein: ASRGTGKRVEDGYT
D gene: NA; clone size: NA; V gene: TRBV6-5; J gene: TRBJ2-3; CDR3 protein: ASSYPPGDTQY
D gene: NA; clone size: many; V gene: TRBV20-1; J gene: TRBJ1-6; CDR3 protein: SASYAYNSPLH
D gene: NA; clone size: many; V gene: TRBV6-1; J gene: TRBJ2-1; CDR3 protein: ASSEDSSSYNEQF
D gene: NA; clone size: many; V gene: TRBV5-5; J gene: TRBJ1-2; CDR3 protein: ASSPTWGDYGYT
D gene: NA; clone size: NA; V gene: TRBV19; J gene: TRBJ1-1; CDR3 protein: ASSIVSWGGTEAF
D gene: TRBD2; clone size: NA; V gene: TRBV13; J gene: TRBJ2-1; CDR3 protein: ASSLGGGRRSYNEQF
D gene: NA; clone size: many; V gene: TRBV7-9; J gene: TRBJ2-5; CDR3 protein: ASSQIGETQY
D gene: NA; clone size: few; V gene: TRBV15; J gene: TRBJ2-3; CDR3 protein: ATSRASTDTQY
D gene: NA; clone size: NA; V gene: TRBV29-1; J gene: TRBJ2-5; CDR3 protein: SGQEGAGRGTEETQY
D gene: TRBD2; clone size: NA; V gene: TRBV30; J gene: TRBJ2-1; CDR3 protein: AWTTSGYYNEQF
D gene: NA; clone size: NA; V gene: TRBV6-1; J gene: TRBJ1-2; CDR3 protein: ASLSGGGYT
D gene: TRBD1; clone size: many; V gene: TRBV12-3/TRBV12-4; J gene: TRBJ2-4; CDR3 protein: ASSLTGGTDIQY
D gene: TRBD1; clone size: many; V gene: TRBV12-3/TRBV12-4; J gene: TRBJ1-1; CDR3 protein: ASSFGQGGMNTEAF
D gene: NA; clone size: many; V gene: TRBV12-3/TRBV12-4; J gene: TRBJ2-5; CDR3 protein: ASSSRGGRKQETQY
D gene: NA; clone size: NA; V gene: TRBV28; J gene: TRBJ1-2; CDR3 protein: ASVGQGLYYGYT
D gene: TRBD2; clone size: few; V gene: TRBV7-9; J gene: TRBJ2-2; CDR3 protein: ASSPLRMREAWTGELF
D gene: NA; clone size: many; V gene: TRBV11-2; J gene: TRBJ2-4; CDR3 protein: ASSSTKNIQY
D gene: NA; clone size: few; V gene: TRBV30; J gene: TRBJ2-6; CDR3 protein: ASGDFGHSGANVLT
D gene: NA; clone size: NA; V gene: TRBV6-1; J gene: TRBJ2-5; CDR3 protein: ASSVTRQVETQY
D gene: TRBD2; clone size: many; V gene: TRBV28; J gene: TRBJ2-7; CDR3 protein: ASSPSRLAGSYEQY
D gene: NA; clone size: NA; V gene: TRBV6-5; J gene: TRBJ2-7; CDR3 protein: ASSYGTSGRFYEQY
D gene: NA; clone size: NA; V gene: TRBV29-1; J gene: TRBJ2-2; CDR3 protein: SVEEEGVGTGELF
D gene: NA; clone size: few; V gene: TRBV6-4; J gene: TRBJ2-5; CDR3 protein: ASSRSWQETQY
D gene: NA; clone size: many; V gene: TRBV12-3/TRBV12-4; J gene: TRBJ2-5; CDR3 protein: ASSSFGFQQETQY
D gene: NA; clone size: many; V gene: TRBV20-1; J gene: TRBJ1-5; CDR3 protein: SARPRQPTGNQPQH
D gene: TRBD1; clone size: NA; V gene: TRBV19; J gene: TRBJ1-1; CDR3 protein: ASSLQGMFTEAF
D gene: TRBD2; clone size: NA; V gene: TRBV13; J gene: TRBJ2-7; CDR3 protein: ASSTRVAGDLYEQY
D gene: NA; clone size: many; V gene: TRBV27; J gene: TRBJ2-7; CDR3 protein: ASSPLGPTGSYEQY
D gene: NA; clone size: few; V gene: TRBV5-4; J gene: TRBJ2-5; CDR3 protein: ASSNGPVGISYQETQY
D gene: NA; clone size: many; V gene: TRBV2; J gene: TRBJ2-1; CDR3 protein: ASTLDLSSYNEQF
D gene: TRBD1; clone size: many; V gene: TRBV29-1; J gene: TRBJ1-2; CDR3 protein: SVRQGADRGYT
D gene: NA; clone size: few; V gene: TRBV18; J gene: TRBJ1-2; CDR3 protein: ASSPSEQGGYGYT
D gene: NA; clone size: many; V gene: TRBV9; J gene: TRBJ1-1; CDR3 protein: ASSAGGGNTEAF
D gene: NA; clone size: few; V gene: TRBV3-1; J gene: TRBJ2-1; CDR3 protein: ASSQTASVGRDEQF
D gene: NA; clone size: NA; V gene: TRBV28; J gene: TRBJ1-4; CDR3 protein: ASSDMPNEKLF
D gene: TRBD2; clone size: NA; V gene: TRBV6-1; J gene: TRBJ2-1; CDR3 protein: AGSPGSSGRNEQF
D gene: NA; clone size: NA; V gene: TRBV2; J gene: TRBJ1-1; CDR3 protein: ASSETLIGFGAF
D gene: TRBD2; clone size: NA; V gene: TRBV27; J gene: TRBJ2-7; CDR3 protein: ASSLRRGAYEQY
D gene: NA; clone size: few; V gene: TRBV5-1; J gene: TRBJ1-2; CDR3 protein: ASSLAPLPFYGYT
D gene: NA; clone size: many; V gene: TRBV12-3/TRBV12-4; J gene: TRBJ1-4; CDR3 protein: ASSFSHATNEKLF
D gene: NA; clone size: NA; V gene: TRBV29-1; J gene: TRBJ2-2; CDR3 protein: SVRRSNTGELF
D gene: NA; clone size: few; V gene: TRBV6-1; J gene: TRBJ2-3; CDR3 protein: ASSRRGAINGDTQY
D gene: NA; clone size: few; V gene: TRBV20-1; J gene: TRBJ2-4; CDR3 protein: SVDLLAKNIQY
D gene: TRBD1; clone size: many; V gene: TRBV28; J gene: TRBJ1-1; CDR3 protein: ASSLTGGGSEAF
D gene: NA; clone size: NA; V gene: TRBV5-4; J gene: TRBJ2-7; CDR3 protein: VSSLGTVPSYEQY
D gene: NA; clone size: NA; V gene: TRBV3-1; J gene: TRBJ1-5; CDR3 protein: ASSGNGGNQPQH
D gene: TRBD1; clone size: many; V gene: TRBV29-1; J gene: TRBJ1-5; CDR3 protein: SVGDRNQPQH
D gene: TRBD1; clone size: few; V gene: TRBV6-2/TRBV6-3; J gene: TRBJ1-2; CDR3 protein: ASSPPRTGVYGYT
D gene: TRBD2; clone size: NA; V gene: TRBV20-1; J gene: TRBJ2-7; CDR3 protein: SARGLAGGYERY